Detailed here is one T cell receptor (beta chain). V lost 4 bases, J lost 5 bases, and 7 bases lay in between. Germline CDR1 is SEHNR and CDR2 is FQNEAQ (reference sequence). CDR3 length: 12 residues. The protocol was immunoSEQ multiplex PCR, while the TCRdb copy is restricted to in-frame clones and leaves out a portion. The sample carries around 50,000 clones, more than 75% recorded once. The time point here: peripheral blood 6 weeks after treatment start. The record originates from a study of PD-L1 blockade in urothelial cancer. About the study: Males with bladder-origin urothelial cancer made up about 90% of the roughly 30 patients. Median T cell yield per blood sample was some 140,000 cells.

This chain connects TRBV7-9 to TRBJ2-3; tentatively, D is TRBD2 (6 bases). The TCR was taken from a man in his 60s with urothelial cancer. The sample in question was PBMCs, obtained around atezolizumab (anti-PD-L1) treatment. The CDR3 DNA reads TGTGCCAGCAGCTGGGGGGAAGATACGCAGTATTTT. Translation: CASSWGEDTQYF.